This entry is about one TCR beta chain. This CDR3 has 16 amino acids. Germline CDR1 is SQVTM and CDR2 is ANQGSEA. V was cut by 3 bases and J by 0 bases, with 15 bases left in between. The data belong to a study of blood T cell repertoires in COVID-19. Generated by immunoSEQ multiplex PCR, the TCRdb table keeps only in-frame clones and is missing some. The repertoire holds about 180,000 clones, with about 87% as singletons. Material for sequencing was peripheral blood. The sequence derives from a woman between 50 and 59 years old with acute or convalescent COVID-19. The chain joins TRBV29-1 to TRBJ2-1; D is unclear. The CDR3 reads CSVDSPSLSSYNEQFF. The CDR3 DNA reads TGCAGCGTTGACTCCCCATCTTTGAGCTCCTACAATGAGCAGTTCTTC.